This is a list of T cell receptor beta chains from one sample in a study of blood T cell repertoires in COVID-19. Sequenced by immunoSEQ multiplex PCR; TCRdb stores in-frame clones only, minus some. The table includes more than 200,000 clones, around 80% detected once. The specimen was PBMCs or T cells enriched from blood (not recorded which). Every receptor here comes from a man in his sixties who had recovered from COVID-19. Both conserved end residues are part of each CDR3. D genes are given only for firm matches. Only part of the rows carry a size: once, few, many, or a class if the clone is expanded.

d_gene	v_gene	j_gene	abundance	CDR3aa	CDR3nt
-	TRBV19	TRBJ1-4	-	CASAQTTVEKLFF	TGTGCCAGTGCCCAAACGACAGTGGAAAAACTGTTTTTT
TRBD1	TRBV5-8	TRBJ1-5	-	CASSLGTGVGQPQHF	TGTGCCAGCAGCTTGGGGACAGGCGTTGGACAGCCCCAGCATTTT
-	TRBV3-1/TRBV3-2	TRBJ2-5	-	CASSQEPDLQETQYF	TGTGCCAGCAGCCAAGAGCCCGACTTGCAAGAGACCCAGTACTTC
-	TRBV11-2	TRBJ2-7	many	CASSFGRSSYEQYF	TGTGCCAGCAGCTTTGGCCGCAGCTCCTACGAGCAGTACTTC
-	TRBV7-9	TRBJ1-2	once	CASSLGSTGNNYGYTF	TGTGCCAGCAGCTTAGGGTCAACCGGGAATAACTATGGCTACACCTTC
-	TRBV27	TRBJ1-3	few	CASSRGGQGNTIYF	TGTGCCAGCAGTCGCGGCGGGCAGGGGAACACCATATATTTT
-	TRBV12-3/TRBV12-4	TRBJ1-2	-	CASSLSLYGYTF	TGTGCCAGCAGTTTGTCACTTTATGGCTACACCTTC
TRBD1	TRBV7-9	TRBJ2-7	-	CASSLARTGGDEQYF	TGTGCCAGCAGCTTAGCGCGGACAGGGGGCGACGAGCAGTACTTC
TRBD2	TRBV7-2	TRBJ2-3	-	CASSPRRGGGSTDTQYF	TGTGCCAGCAGCCCACGCCGGGGGGGCGGTTCCACAGATACGCAGTATTTT
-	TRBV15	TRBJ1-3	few	CATRRQPFSGNTIYF	TGTGCCACCAGGCGGCAGCCTTTCTCTGGAAACACCATATATTTT
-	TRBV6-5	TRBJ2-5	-	CASETGETQYF	TGTGCCAGCGAGACGGGTGAGACCCAGTACTTC
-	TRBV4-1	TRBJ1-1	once	CASSQEPGRRVGGTEAFF	TGCGCCAGCAGCCAAGAACCCGGCAGGAGGGTGGGAGGAACTGAAGCTTTCTTT
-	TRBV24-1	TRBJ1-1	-	CATSDSRDKNTEAFF	TGTGCCACCAGTGATTCCCGGGACAAGAACACTGAAGCTTTCTTT
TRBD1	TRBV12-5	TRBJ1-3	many	CASGNGQGAISGNTIYF	TGTGCTAGTGGAAATGGACAGGGGGCCATCTCTGGAAACACCATATATTTT
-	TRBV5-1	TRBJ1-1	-	CASSSSGGQNEAFF	TGCGCCAGCAGCTCGTCGGGGGGGCAGAATGAAGCTTTCTTT
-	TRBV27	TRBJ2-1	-	CASSFWLGGYNEQFF	TGTGCCAGCAGTTTCTGGCTAGGAGGGTACAATGAGCAGTTCTTC
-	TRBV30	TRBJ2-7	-	CAWSPAVLSGEQYF	TGTGCCTGGAGCCCTGCCGTGTTGTCCGGCGAGCAGTACTTC
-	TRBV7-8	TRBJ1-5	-	CASSLISDQPQHF	TGTGCCAGCAGCTTAATTTCCGATCAGCCCCAGCATTTT
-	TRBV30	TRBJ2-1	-	CAWTRRLTYNEQFF	TGTGCCTGGACGCGGCGGCTCACCTACAATGAGCAGTTCTTC
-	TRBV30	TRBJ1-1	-	CAWSVNRDTEAFF	TGTGCCTGGAGTGTAAACAGGGACACTGAAGCTTTCTTT
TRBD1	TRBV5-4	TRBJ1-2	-	CASSLDVVSAGGRSGYTF	TGTGCCAGCAGCTTAGATGTTGTGTCGGCAGGGGGCCGGAGTGGCTACACCTTC
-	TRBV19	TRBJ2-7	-	CASSTRLGASSYEQYF	TGTGCCAGTAGTACCCGCCTCGGAGCTAGCTCCTACGAGCAGTACTTC
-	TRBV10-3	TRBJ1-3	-	CAIRDTSSGNTIYF	TGTGCCATCAGGGACACCAGCTCCGGGAACACCATATATTTT
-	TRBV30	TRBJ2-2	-	CAWRGPYTGELFF	TGTGCCTGGAGGGGGCCCTACACCGGGGAGCTGTTTTTT
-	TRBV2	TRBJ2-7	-	CASSGQAVGYEQYF	TGTGCCAGCAGTGGGCAGGCAGTGGGTTACGAGCAGTACTTC
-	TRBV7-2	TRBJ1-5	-	CASSRYGDGAQPQHF	TGTGCCAGCAGCAGATACGGGGATGGAGCTCAGCCCCAGCATTTT
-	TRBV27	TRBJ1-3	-	CASSLQGSPGNTIYF	TGTGCCAGCAGTTTACAGGGCTCTCCGGGAAACACCATATATTTT
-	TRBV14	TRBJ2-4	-	CASSQGATSLAKNIQYF	TGTGCCAGCAGCCAAGGGGCAACTAGCTTGGCGAAAAACATTCAGTACTTC
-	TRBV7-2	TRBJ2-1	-	CASSLRSGHSGNEQFF	TGTGCCAGCAGCTTAAGGTCGGGACATAGTGGCAATGAGCAGTTCTTC
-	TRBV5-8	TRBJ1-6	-	CASSLRRGDSPLHF	TGTGCCAGCAGCCTAAGGAGGGGTGATTCACCCCTCCACTTT
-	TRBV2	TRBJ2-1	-	CASRKGTASYNEQFF	TGTGCCAGCAGGAAAGGGACTGCCTCCTACAATGAGCAGTTCTTC
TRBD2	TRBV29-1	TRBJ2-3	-	CSVKAGGRPDTQYF	TGCAGCGTGAAAGCGGGGGGGCGTCCAGATACGCAGTATTTT
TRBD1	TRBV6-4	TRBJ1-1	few	CASSDSDRGTEAFF	TGTGCCAGCAGTGACTCCGACAGGGGCACTGAAGCTTTCTTT
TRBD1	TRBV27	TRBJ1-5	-	CASSLFQGGQPQHF	TGTGCCAGCAGTTTGTTCCAGGGGGGTCAGCCCCAGCATTTT
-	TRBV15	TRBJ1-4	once	CATSRQNEKLFF	TGTGCCACCAGCAGACAGAATGAAAAACTGTTTTTT
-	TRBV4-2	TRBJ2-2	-	CASSQEEGASGELFF	TGTGCCAGCAGCCAAGAGGAAGGGGCAAGTGGGGAGCTGTTTTTT
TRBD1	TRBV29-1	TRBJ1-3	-	CSVTTGAISGNTIYF	TGCAGCGTGACGACAGGGGCCATCTCTGGAAACACCATATATTTT
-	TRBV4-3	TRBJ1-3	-	CASSQGGRVLRNTIYF	TGCGCCAGCAGCCAAGGGGGCAGGGTTCTACGAAACACCATATATTTT
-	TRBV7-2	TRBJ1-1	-	CASSLVIYRAETEAFF	TGTGCCAGCAGCTTAGTTATCTACAGGGCTGAGACTGAAGCTTTCTTT
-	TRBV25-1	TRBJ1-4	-	CASTSSRGATNEKLFF	TGTGCCAGCACTTCCTCAAGGGGTGCAACTAATGAAAAACTGTTTTTT
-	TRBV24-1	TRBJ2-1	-	CATSGEDSYNEQFF	TGTGCCACCAGTGGTGAGGACTCCTACAATGAGCAGTTCTTC
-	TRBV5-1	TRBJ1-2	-	CASSTPGSDRSYGYTF	TGCGCCAGCAGCACCCCCGGATCCGACAGGAGCTATGGCTACACCTTC